The T cell receptor beta chain under discussion was sequenced for a study of response to subunit inactivated influenza vaccine. TCRdb re-analysed the RT-PCR reads in MiXCR, keeping a single row per CDR3 protein. This sample has about 520,000 distinct CDR3 sequences, with roughly 23% found just once. The CDR3 totals 16 residues. V lost 0 bases, J lost 1 base, and 12 bases lay in between. Germline V gene sequence: CDR1 MGHRA, CDR2 YSYEKL. The receptor's source is a man in his fifties who received an inactivated influenza vaccine. The genes are TRBV4-1 and TRBJ2-5; no reliable D call. Material: CD4+ T cells sorted from PBMCs, obtained roughly 5 days after vaccination. For the CDR3, the DNA is TGCGCCAGCAGCCAAGATCTTCCCGGGTCCCAAGAGACCCAGTACTTC. Its protein product is CASSQDLPGSQETQYF.